This TCR beta chain was documented in a study of shared clonotypes between healthy human individuals. Worth noting for this clone: Its antigen is still unknown.

General study points: A reduction in generation probabilities was seen for non-shared clonotypes relative to those shared by all four donors. Having only a few donors restricted how much genetic and exposure-history diversity was captured.

Germline CDR1 reads GTSNPN; CDR2 reads SVGIG (reference sequence). Trimming stripped 1 base from V and 2 bases from J, with 10 bases between. The CDR3 has 14 amino acids. Profiling relied on immunoSEQ multiplex PCR, and the TCRdb table lists in-frame clones only, not all of them. The sample yields roughly 2,500,000 clones, roughly 93% seen once. This rearrangement joins TRBV30 to TRBJ2-3; tentative D call: TRBD1 (5 bases). The origin of this receptor is a man aged 18-30 years in good health. Some clones in this sample may be carry-over from other donors' samples. The sample taken for sequencing was naive CD4+ T cells from PBMCs. Subset denoted: CD45RA+ positively selected. The DNA of the CDR3 is TGTGCCTGGAGTGAGGGGCAGAACACAGATACGCAGTATTTT. Protein: CAWSEGQNTDTQYF.